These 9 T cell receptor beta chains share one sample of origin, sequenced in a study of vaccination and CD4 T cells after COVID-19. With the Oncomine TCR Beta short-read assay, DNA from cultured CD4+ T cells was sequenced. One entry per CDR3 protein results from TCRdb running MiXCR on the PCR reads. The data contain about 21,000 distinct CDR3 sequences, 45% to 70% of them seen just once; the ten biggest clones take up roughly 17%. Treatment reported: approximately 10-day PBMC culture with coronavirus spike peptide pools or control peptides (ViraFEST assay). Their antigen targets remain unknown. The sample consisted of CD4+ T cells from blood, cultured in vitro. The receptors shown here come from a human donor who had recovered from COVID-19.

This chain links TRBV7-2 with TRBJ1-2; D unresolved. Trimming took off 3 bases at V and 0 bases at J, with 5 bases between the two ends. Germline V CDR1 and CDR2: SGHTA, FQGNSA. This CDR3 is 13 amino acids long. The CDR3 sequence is CASSFTSNYGYTF. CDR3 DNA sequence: TGTGCCAGCAGCTTTACTTCTAACTATGGCTACACCTTC.

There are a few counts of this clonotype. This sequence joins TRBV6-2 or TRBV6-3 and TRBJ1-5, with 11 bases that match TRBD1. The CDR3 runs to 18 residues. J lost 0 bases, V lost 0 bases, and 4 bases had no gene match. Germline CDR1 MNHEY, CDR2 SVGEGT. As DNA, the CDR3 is TGTGCCAGCAGTTACTCAGGGACAGGGGGGCTTAGCAATCAGCCCCAGCATTTT. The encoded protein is CASSYSGTGGLSNQPQHF.

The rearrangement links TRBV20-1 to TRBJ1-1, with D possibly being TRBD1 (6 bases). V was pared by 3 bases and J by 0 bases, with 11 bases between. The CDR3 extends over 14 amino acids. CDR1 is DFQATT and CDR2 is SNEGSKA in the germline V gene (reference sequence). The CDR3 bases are TGCAGTGCTAGCCGACAGGCAATGAACACTGAAGCTTTCTTT. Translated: CSASRQAMNTEAFF.

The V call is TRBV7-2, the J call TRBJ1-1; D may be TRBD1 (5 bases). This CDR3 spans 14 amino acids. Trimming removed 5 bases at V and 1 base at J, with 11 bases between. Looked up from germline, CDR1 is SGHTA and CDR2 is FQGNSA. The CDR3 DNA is TGTGCCAGCAGCCCGGGACTTGCGAACACTGAAGCTTTCTTT. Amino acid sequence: CASSPGLANTEAFF. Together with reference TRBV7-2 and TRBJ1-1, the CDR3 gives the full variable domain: GAGVSQSPSNKVTEKGKDVELRCDPISGHTALYWYRQSLGQGLEFLIYFQGNSAPDKSGLPSDRFSAERTGGSVSTLTIQRTQQEDSAVYLCASSPGLANTEAFFGQGTRLTVV.

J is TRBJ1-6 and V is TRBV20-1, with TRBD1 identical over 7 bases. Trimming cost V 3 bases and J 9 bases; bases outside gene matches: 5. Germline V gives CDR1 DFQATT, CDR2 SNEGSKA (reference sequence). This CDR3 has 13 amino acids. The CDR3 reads CSASGTAGSPLHF. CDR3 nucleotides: TGCAGTGCTAGCGGGACAGCAGGTTCACCCCTCCACTTT.

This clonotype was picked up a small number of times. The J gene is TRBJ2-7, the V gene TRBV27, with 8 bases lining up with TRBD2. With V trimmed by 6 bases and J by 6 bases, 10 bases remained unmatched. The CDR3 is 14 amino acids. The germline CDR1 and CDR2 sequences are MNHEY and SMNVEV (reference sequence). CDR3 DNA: TGTGCCAGCAGATTCCGGGAGGGGGGCTCCGAGCAGTACTTC. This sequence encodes CASRFREGGSEQYF.

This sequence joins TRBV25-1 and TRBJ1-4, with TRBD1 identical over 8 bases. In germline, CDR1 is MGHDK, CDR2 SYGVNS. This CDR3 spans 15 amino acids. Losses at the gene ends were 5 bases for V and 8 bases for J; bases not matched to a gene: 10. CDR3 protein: CASSTHRDRREKLFF. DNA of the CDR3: TGTGCCAGCAGTACACACCGGGACAGGAGGGAAAAACTGTTTTTT.

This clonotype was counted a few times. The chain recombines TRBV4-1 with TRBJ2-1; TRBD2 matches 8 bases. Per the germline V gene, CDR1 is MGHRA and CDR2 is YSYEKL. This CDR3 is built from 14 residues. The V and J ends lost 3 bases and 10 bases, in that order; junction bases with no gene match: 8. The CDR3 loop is CASSQLKGGGEQFF. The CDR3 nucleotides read TGCGCCAGCAGCCAGCTCAAGGGCGGGGGGGAGCAGTTCTTC.

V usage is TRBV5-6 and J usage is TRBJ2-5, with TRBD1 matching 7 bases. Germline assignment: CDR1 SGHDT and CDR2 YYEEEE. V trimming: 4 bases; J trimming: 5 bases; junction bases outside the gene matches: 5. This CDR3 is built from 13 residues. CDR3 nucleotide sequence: TGTGCCAGCAGCAAGGGACAGAGGGAGACCCAGTACTTC. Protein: CASSKGQRETQYF.